The entry below describes one T cell receptor (beta chain). Sequencing used immunoSEQ multiplex PCR; TCRdb keeps in-frame clones, though not all of them. The table records hundreds of thousands of clones, 80% to 90% of them present only once. This sample is part of a study of blood T cell repertoires in COVID-19. Turning to the study itself: Spain, Italy and the United States supplied samples that represented acute and convalescent COVID-19. The analysed material was cDNA or gDNA that came from T cells, B-cell-depleted T cells, or PBMCs.

The CDR3 sequence is 15 residues long. Germline CDR1 reads MNHEY; CDR2 reads SVGAGI. The ends lost 6 bases at V and 4 bases at J; junction bases unmatched: 4. The sequenced sample consisted of peripheral blood. The origin of this receptor is a woman in her twenties or thirties with acute or convalescent COVID-19. The V gene is TRBV6-5, the J gene TRBJ2-2; 11 bases are a match to TRBD2. CDR3 nucleotides: TGTGCCAGCAGGCGGCTAGCGGGGGGCACCGGGGAGCTGTTTTTT. Its protein is CASRRLAGGTGELFF.